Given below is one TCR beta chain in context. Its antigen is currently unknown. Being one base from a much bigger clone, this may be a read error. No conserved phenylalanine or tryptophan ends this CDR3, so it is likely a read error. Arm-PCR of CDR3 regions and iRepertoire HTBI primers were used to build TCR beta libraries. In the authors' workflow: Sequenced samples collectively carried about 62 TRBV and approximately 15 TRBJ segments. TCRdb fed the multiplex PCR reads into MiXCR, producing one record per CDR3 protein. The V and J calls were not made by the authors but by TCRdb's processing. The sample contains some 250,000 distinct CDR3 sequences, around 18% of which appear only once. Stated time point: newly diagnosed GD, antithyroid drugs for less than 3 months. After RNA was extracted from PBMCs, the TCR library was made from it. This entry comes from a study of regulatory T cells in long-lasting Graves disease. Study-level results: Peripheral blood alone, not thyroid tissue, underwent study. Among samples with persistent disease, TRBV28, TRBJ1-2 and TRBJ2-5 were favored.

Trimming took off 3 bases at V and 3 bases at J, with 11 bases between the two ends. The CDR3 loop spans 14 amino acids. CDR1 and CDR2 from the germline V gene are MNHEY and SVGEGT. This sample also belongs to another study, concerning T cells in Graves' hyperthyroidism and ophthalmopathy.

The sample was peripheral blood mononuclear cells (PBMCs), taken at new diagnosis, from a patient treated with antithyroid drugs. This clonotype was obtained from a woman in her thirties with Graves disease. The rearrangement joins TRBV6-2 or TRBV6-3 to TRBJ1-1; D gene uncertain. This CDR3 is CASSYYEPDTEAFL. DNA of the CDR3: TGTGCCAGCAGTTATTATGAGCCAGACACTGAAGCTTTCCTT.